A selection of T cell receptor beta chains follows, all from one sample in a study of regulatory T cells in long-lasting Graves disease. From the multiplex PCR reads, TCRdb called clonotypes with MiXCR, one entry per CDR3 protein. The data show around 470,000 distinct CDR3 sequences, about 14% seen once. This sample was shared with a second study, whose subject was T cells in Graves' hyperthyroidism and ophthalmopathy.

The starting material was peripheral blood mononuclear cells (PBMCs), obtained at new diagnosis, from a patient treated with antithyroid drugs. These receptors originate from a woman between 50 and 59 years old with Graves disease. CDR3s include the opening cysteine and the closing phenylalanine or tryptophan. A D gene is named only where the DNA matches it firmly. Clone size is shown for a subset of rows, as once, few, many or a class of expanded clone.

>TRBV27|-|-|TRBJ2-6
CASRHFLNSGANVLTF
TGTGCCAGCCGACACTTTCTAAACTCAGGGGCCAACGTCCTGACTTTC
>TRBV24-1|TRBD1|many|TRBJ2-1
CATSGQGFGIGNEQFF
TGTGCCACCAGTGGACAGGGTTTTGGAATAGGCAATGAGCAGTTCTTC
>TRBV4-1|TRBD2|-|TRBJ2-7
CASSQGRGAGTSLGEQYF
TGCGCCAGCAGCCAAGGGCGGGGAGCCGGGACTAGTCTCGGCGAGCAGTACTTC
>TRBV7-7|TRBD2|many|TRBJ2-2
CASSLASSGGTGELFF
TGTGCTAGCAGCTTAGCGTCTAGCGGGGGAACCGGGGAGCTGTTTTTT
>TRBV7-8|-|many|TRBJ1-2
CASSLVRNYGYTF
TGTGCCAGCAGCTTAGTACGGAACTATGGCTACACCTTC
>TRBV30|-|-|TRBJ2-7
CAWSLERYEQYF
TGTGCCTGGAGCCTAGAACGCTACGAGCAGTACTTC
>TRBV7-2|-|many|TRBJ1-1
CASSPTGPGDTEAFF
TGTGCCAGCAGCCCCACGGGACCCGGGGACACTGAAGCTTTCTTT
>TRBV3-1|-|many|TRBJ2-1
CASSQMKRPWTYNEQFF
TGTGCCAGCAGCCAAATGAAGCGACCTTGGACCTACAATGAGCAGTTCTTC
>TRBV5-6|TRBD2|few|TRBJ2-7
CASSLAGSGDYEQYF
TGTGCCAGCAGCTTGGCGGGTAGCGGGGATTACGAGCAGTACTTC
>TRBV7-8|-|many|TRBJ2-5
CASSLVGGNNQETQYF
TGTGCCAGCAGCTTAGTTGGAGGCAATAACCAAGAGACCCAGTACTTC
>TRBV28|-|many|TRBJ2-7
CASSHGSAASYEQYF
TGTGCCAGCAGCCACGGGTCGGCTGCCTCCTACGAGCAGTACTTC
>TRBV5-1|TRBD2|-|TRBJ2-1
CASTLTSGGYNGQFF
TGCGCCAGCACCCTTACTAGCGGGGGATACAATGGGCAGTTCTTC
>TRBV19|-|few|TRBJ1-2
CASDGNYGYTF
TGTGCCTCGGACGGTAACTATGGCTACACCTTC
>TRBV5-6|TRBD1|-|TRBJ2-3
CASSLVDRGTDTQYF
TGTGCCAGCAGCTTGGTGGACAGGGGCACAGATACGCAGTATTTT
>TRBV14|TRBD2|-|TRBJ2-2
CASSQEFLAGTSGSLSGELFF
TGTGCCAGCAGCCAAGAGTTCCTGGCCGGGACTAGCGGGAGTCTATCCGGGGAGCTGTTTTTT
>TRBV4-2|-|-|TRBJ2-1
CASSQGVQPRDEQFF
TGTGCCAGCAGCCAAGGAGTCCAGCCTAGGGATGAGCAGTTCTTC